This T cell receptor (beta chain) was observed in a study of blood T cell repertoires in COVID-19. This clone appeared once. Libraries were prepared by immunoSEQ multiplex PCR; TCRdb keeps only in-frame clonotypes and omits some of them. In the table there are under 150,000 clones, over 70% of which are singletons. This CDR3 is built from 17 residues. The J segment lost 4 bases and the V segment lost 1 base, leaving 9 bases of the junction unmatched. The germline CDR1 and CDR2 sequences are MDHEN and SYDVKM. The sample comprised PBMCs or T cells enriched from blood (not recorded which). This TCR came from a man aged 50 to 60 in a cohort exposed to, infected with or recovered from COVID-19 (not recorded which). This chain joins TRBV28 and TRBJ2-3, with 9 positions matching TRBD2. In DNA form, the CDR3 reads TGTGCCAGCAGTTTATTGAGGCTAGCGGGAAGCCCAGATACGCAGTATTTT. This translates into CASSLLRLAGSPDTQYF.